The 10 T cell receptor beta chains given below trace back to one sample, sequenced in a study of immune evolution from preneoplasia to lung adenocarcinoma (dated by TCRdb to the early 2020s). The library came from the immunoSEQ multiplex PCR assay. TCRdb obtained this table from immuneACCESS and retained in-frame rearrangements with V and J assigned. These tables miss some clones; where compared with another copy, unresolved V genes account for less than half of the shortfall, and the remainder is unexplained. The sample contains 7,000 to 9,500 clones, around 80% of them found a single time. 2.7% of the sample belongs to the ten largest clones. The sequencing input was FFPE invasive lung adenocarcinoma tissue. Read against the paper, the sample's cell subset or site label means: frankly invasive lung adenocarcinoma (ADC). All receptors derive from a person in their forties with lung adenocarcinoma.

J is TRBJ2-5 and V is TRBV28; a possible D gene is TRBD2 (7 bases). V was pared by 3 bases and J by 2 bases, with 19 bases between. There are 17 residues in the CDR3. Germline-derived CDR1 and CDR2 are MDHEN and SYDVKM. The CDR3 DNA is TGTGCCAGCAGTTTGGGGAGGGGGGTCCGGCGACAAGAGACCCAGTACTTC. Protein: CASSLGRGVRRQETQYF. The full variable domain, rest sourced from reference TRBV28 and TRBJ2-5, is DVKVTQSSRYLVKRTGEKVFLECVQDMDHENMFWYRQDPGLGLRLIYFSYDVKMKEKGDIPEGYSVSREKKERFSLILESASTNQTSMYLCASSLGRGVRRQETQYFGPGTRLLVL.

By share of the sample, this clone is large (0.1 to 1%). The chain employs TRBV11-2 and TRBJ1-1, with a weak D call TRBD1 (6 bases). The CDR3 sequence is 15 residues long. V was trimmed by 0 bases and J by 0 bases, leaving 8 bases between them. CDR1 SGHAT and CDR2 FQNNGV come from the germline V gene. In DNA, the CDR3 is TGTGCCAGCAGCTTAGACGGGGGCGTGAACACTGAAGCTTTCTTT. It translates to CASSLDGGVNTEAFF.

V usage is TRBV5-6 and J usage is TRBJ1-1; 7 nucleotides agree with TRBD1. The CDR3 spans 16 residues. V was clipped by 4 bases and J by 1 base; unmatched bases: 10. CDR1 SGHDT and CDR2 YYEEEE come from the germline V gene. CDR3 region: CASSADRVGPNTEAFF. The CDR3 DNA is TGTGCCAGCAGCGCTGACAGGGTAGGGCCGAACACTGAAGCTTTCTTT.

The J gene is TRBJ1-3, the V gene TRBV2, with TRBD1 identical over 7 bases. V was clipped by 7 bases and J by 0 bases; unmatched bases: 12. This CDR3 has 17 residues. CDR1 and CDR2 (germline): SNHLY, FYNNEI. The chain's CDR3 is CASKRGLQRSSGNTIYF. The CDR3 coding sequence is TGTGCCAGCAAAAGGGGGCTTCAAAGGAGCTCTGGAAACACCATATATTTT.

This clone was detected a few times. This rearrangement joins TRBV2 to TRBJ1-5; maybe TRBD1 (5 bases). Between the trimmed V and J ends, which lost 0 bases and 15 bases, there was a span of 15 bases. CDR3 length: 13 amino acids. Germline CDR1 and CDR2: SNHLY and FYNNEI. CDR3 bases: TGTGCCAGCAGTGAAGCGTTGCATCAGGGTTCGCATTTT. It specifies CASSEALHQGSHF.

This rearrangement joins TRBV5-1 to TRBJ2-6; D is undetermined. Trimming took off 7 bases at V and 0 bases at J, with 2 bases between the two ends. The CDR3 runs to 12 residues. Germline V gene lookup returns CDR1 SGHRS and CDR2 YFSETQ. CDR3 DNA: TGCGCCAGCCTCTCTGGGGCCAACGTCCTGACTTTC. Protein: CASLSGANVLTF.

This clone occurred a few times. CDR3 amino acids: CASSITGRKGADTQYF. The CDR3 bases are TGTGCCAGCAGTATAACCGGGAGAAAAGGGGCAGATACGCAGTATTTT. The chain joins TRBV28 to TRBJ2-3; weak D call: TRBD2 (6 bases). V gave up 5 bases and J gave up 4 bases, with 19 bases separating them. Germline-derived CDR1 and CDR2 are MDHEN and SYDVKM. The CDR3 is 16 residues long.

The chain recombines TRBV6-5 with TRBJ1-5; D not certain. The CDR3 extends over 13 amino acids. Trimming stripped 2 bases from V and 5 bases from J, with 7 bases between. In germline, CDR1 is MNHEY, CDR2 SVGAGI. The CDR3 spells CASSYESHQPQHF. Written as DNA, the CDR3 is TGTGCCAGCAGTTACGAGTCGCATCAGCCCCAGCATTTT.

The CDR3 loop is CASSDGQGGYEQYF. CDR3 nucleotide sequence: TGTGCCAGCAGTGATGGACAGGGGGGTTACGAGCAGTACTTC. This rearrangement joins TRBV6-1 to TRBJ2-7; 10 bases map to TRBD1. This CDR3 is built from 14 residues. Looked up from germline, CDR1 is MNHNS and CDR2 is SASEGT. Trimming removed 3 bases from V and 4 bases from J; junction bases left unmatched: 3.

V is TRBV27 and J is TRBJ1-2; 10 bases are a match to TRBD1. J lost 7 bases, V lost 6 bases, and 5 bases had no gene match. The CDR3 has 13 residues. Per germline, CDR1 MNHEY and CDR2 SMNVEV (reference sequence). For the CDR3, the DNA is TGTGCCAGCAGGGGACAGGGGATCGGTGGCTACACCTTC. Its protein product is CASRGQGIGGYTF.